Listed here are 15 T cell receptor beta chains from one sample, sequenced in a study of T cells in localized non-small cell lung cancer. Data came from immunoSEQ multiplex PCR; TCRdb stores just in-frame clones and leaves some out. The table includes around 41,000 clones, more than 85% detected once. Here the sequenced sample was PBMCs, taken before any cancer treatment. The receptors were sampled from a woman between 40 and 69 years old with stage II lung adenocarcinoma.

The CDR3 protein is CASRPDRRNTEAFF. The CDR3 DNA follows: TGTGCCAGCAGGCCCGACAGGAGGAACACTGAAGCTTTCTTT. The genes are TRBV7-9 and TRBJ1-1; D is perhaps TRBD1 (6 bases). Germline V CDR1 and CDR2: SEHNR, FQNEAQ (reference sequence). The V end lost 6 bases, the J end lost 1 base, and 12 bases lay between the germline ends. CDR3 length equals 14 residues.

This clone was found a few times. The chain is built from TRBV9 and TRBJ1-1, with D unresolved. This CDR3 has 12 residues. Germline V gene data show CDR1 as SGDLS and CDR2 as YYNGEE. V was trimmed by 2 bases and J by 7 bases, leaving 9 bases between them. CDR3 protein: CASSVNMGEAFF. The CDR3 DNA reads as TGTGCCAGCAGCGTGAACATGGGTGAAGCTTTCTTT. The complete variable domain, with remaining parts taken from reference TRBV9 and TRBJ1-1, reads DSGVTQTPKHLITATGQRVTLRCSPRSGDLSVYWYQQSLDQGLQFLIQYYNGEERAKGNILERFSAQQFPDLHSELNLSSLELGDSALYFCASSVNMGEAFFGQGTRLTVV.

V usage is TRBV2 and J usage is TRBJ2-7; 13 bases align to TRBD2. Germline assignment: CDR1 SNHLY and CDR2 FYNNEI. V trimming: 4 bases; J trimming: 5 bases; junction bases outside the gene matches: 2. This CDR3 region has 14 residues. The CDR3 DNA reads TGTGCCAGCAGTGGGGGACTAGCGGGAAACGAGCAGTACTTC. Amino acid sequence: CASSGGLAGNEQYF.

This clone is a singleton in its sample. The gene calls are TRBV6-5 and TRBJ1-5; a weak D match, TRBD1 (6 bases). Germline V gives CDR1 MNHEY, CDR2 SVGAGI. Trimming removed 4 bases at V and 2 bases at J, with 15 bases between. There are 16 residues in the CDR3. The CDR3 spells CASSLRHGGGNQPQHF. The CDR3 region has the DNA TGTGCCAGCAGTTTAAGACATGGGGGCGGCAATCAGCCCCAGCATTTT.

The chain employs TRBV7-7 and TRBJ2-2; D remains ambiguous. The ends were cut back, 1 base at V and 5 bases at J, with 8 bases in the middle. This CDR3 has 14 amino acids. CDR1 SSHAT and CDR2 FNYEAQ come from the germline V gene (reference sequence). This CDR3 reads CASSLGERTGELFF. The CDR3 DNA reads TGTGCCAGCAGCTTAGGGGAACGGACCGGGGAGCTGTTTTTT.

The CDR3 is CASSSGTGLNYGYTF. In DNA, the CDR3 is TGTGCCAGCAGCTCCGGGACAGGGCTAAACTATGGCTACACCTTC. The rearrangement joins TRBV7-2 to TRBJ1-2; TRBD1 agrees at 9 bases. Germline CDR1 SGHTA, CDR2 FQGNSA. The CDR3 is made up of 15 amino acids. The trim removed 4 bases at V and 2 bases at J, leaving 5 bases unmatched.

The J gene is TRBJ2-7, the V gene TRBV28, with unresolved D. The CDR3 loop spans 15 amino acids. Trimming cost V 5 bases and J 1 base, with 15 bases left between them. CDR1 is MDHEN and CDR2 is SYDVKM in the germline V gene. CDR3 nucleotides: TGTGCCAGCAGTCCTACTTCGACAATTTCCTACGAGCAGTACTTC. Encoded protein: CASSPTSTISYEQYF.

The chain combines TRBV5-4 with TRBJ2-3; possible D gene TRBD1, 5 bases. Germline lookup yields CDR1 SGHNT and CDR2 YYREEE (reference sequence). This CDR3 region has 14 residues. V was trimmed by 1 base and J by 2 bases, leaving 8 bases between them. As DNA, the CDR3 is TGTGCCAGCAGCTTGCGACAGACCACAGATACGCAGTATTTT. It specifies CASSLRQTTDTQYF.

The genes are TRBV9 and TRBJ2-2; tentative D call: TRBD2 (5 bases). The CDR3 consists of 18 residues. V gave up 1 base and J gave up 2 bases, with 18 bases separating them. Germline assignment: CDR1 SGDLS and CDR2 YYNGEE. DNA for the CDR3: TGTGCCAGCAGCGTACCTACGTCGAGGGCACTCAACACCGGGGAGCTGTTTTTT. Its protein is CASSVPTSRALNTGELFF. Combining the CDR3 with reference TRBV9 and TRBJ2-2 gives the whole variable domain DSGVTQTPKHLITATGQRVTLRCSPRSGDLSVYWYQQSLDQGLQFLIQYYNGEERAKGNILERFSAQQFPDLHSELNLSSLELGDSALYFCASSVPTSRALNTGELFFGEGSRLTVL.

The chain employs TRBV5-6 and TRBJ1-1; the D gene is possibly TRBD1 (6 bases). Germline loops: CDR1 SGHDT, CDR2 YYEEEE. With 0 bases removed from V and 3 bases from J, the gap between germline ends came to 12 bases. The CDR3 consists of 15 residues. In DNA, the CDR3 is TGTGCCAGCAGCTTGGCCGGGGGGCCGGACACTGAAGCTTTCTTT. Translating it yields CASSLAGGPDTEAFF.

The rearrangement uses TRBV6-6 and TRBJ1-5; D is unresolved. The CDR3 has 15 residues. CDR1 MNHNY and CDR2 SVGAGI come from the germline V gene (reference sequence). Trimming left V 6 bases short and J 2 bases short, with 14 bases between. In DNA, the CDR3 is TGTGCCAGCAGATTATCCGAAGATGGCAATCAGCCCCAGCATTTT. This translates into CASRLSEDGNQPQHF.

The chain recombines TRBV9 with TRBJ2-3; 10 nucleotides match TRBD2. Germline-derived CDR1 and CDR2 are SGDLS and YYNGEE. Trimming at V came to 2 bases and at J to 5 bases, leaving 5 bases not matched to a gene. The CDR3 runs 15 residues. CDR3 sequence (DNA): TGTGCCAGCAGCGTCAGCGGGGGGGCTGGAGATACGCAGTATTTT. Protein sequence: CASSVSGGAGDTQYF.

For the CDR3, the DNA is TGTGCCAGCAGTTTAACTCCCCCCCCGATACATTATAGCAATCAGCCCCAGCATTTT. It translates to CASSLTPPPIHYSNQPQHF. The V and J genes are TRBV27 and TRBJ1-5; D call uncertain. There are 19 residues in the CDR3. CDR1 is MNHEY and CDR2 is SMNVEV in the germline V gene (reference sequence). V lost 2 bases to trimming and J lost 0 bases, with 20 bases between them.

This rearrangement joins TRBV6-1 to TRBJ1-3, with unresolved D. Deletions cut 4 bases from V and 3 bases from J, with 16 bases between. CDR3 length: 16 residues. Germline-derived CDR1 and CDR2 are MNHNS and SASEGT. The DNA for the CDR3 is TGTGCCAGCAGTGTCACCGAGGCAGGTCATGGAAACACCATATATTTT. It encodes CASSVTEAGHGNTIYF.

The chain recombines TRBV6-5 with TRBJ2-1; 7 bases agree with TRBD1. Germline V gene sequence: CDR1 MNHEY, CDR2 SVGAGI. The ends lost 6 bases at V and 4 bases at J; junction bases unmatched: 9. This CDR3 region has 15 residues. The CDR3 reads CASSHDRDGYNEQFF. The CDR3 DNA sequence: TGTGCCAGCAGCCACGACAGGGACGGTTACAATGAGCAGTTCTTC.